The 11 T cell receptor beta chains listed next were all sequenced from one sample in a study of blood T cell repertoires in COVID-19. Assay: immunoSEQ multiplex PCR; the TCRdb copy retains only in-frame clones and omits some. The table records under 300,000 clones, more than 75% of them present only once. Specimen: peripheral blood. Receptors originate from a woman aged 70-85 years with active or convalescent COVID-19.

J is TRBJ1-4 and V is TRBV4-3; TRBD1 matches 8 bases. V shed 4 bases, J shed 6 bases, and the junction held 7 bases outside the gene matches. CDR3 length: 15 amino acids. Germline loops: CDR1 LGHNA, CDR2 YSLEER. The CDR3 loop is CASSRYPGQDEKLFF. CDR3 coding DNA: TGCGCCAGCAGCCGCTATCCGGGACAGGATGAAAAACTGTTTTTT.

This clone was detected once. J is TRBJ2-3 and V is TRBV6-4, with 7 nucleotides matching TRBD2. The CDR3 loop spans 19 amino acids. V gave up 0 bases and J gave up 0 bases; unmatched junction bases: 12. Germline CDR1 reads MRHNA; CDR2 reads SNTAGT. The CDR3 loop is CASSDSSLQGGGSTDTQYF. Written as DNA, the CDR3 is TGTGCCAGCAGTGACTCGAGTCTCCAAGGCGGGGGTAGCACAGATACGCAGTATTTT.

The rearrangement uses TRBV5-1 and TRBJ2-1; 7 bases are a match to TRBD1. The CDR3 totals 15 residues. The ends lost 6 bases at V and 4 bases at J; junction bases unmatched: 10. Germline loops: CDR1 SGHRS, CDR2 YFSETQ. The CDR3 reads CASTGQAKPYNEQFF. The CDR3 DNA reads as TGCGCCAGCACCGGACAGGCAAAACCGTACAATGAGCAGTTCTTC.

J is TRBJ2-1 and V is TRBV9; TRBD1 is a possible D gene (6 bases). The CDR3 consists of 13 residues. Between the trimmed V and J ends, which lost 2 bases and 6 bases, there was a span of 9 bases. Germline CDR1 SGDLS, CDR2 YYNGEE. CDR3 residues: CASSVGAGNEQFF. In DNA, the CDR3 is TGTGCCAGCAGCGTGGGGGCGGGCAATGAGCAGTTCTTC.

This chain uses TRBV27 with TRBJ1-2; possibly TRBD1 for D (6 bases). The CDR3 spans 15 residues. CDR1 MNHEY and CDR2 SMNVEV come from the germline V gene (reference sequence). V lost 1 base and J 8 bases, leaving 17 bases between the germline ends. CDR3 nucleotides: TGTGCCAGCAGTTTATTTTTGGGGGCTGTAGACGGCTACACCTTC. This encodes CASSLFLGAVDGYTF.

The J gene is TRBJ2-7, the V gene TRBV5-5; 7 positions agree with TRBD1. The V gene's germline CDR1 is SGHKS and CDR2 YYEKEE (reference sequence). There are 15 residues in the CDR3. Losses at the gene ends were 0 bases for V and 3 bases for J; bases not matched to a gene: 6. This CDR3 is CASSLVGDSLYEQYF. CDR3 bases: TGTGCCAGCAGCTTGGTCGGGGACAGTCTCTACGAGCAGTACTTC.

The chain recombines TRBV19 with TRBJ1-1; the D gene is possibly TRBD1 (6 bases). Germline loops: CDR1 LNHDA, CDR2 SQIVND (reference sequence). The CDR3 is made up of 13 amino acids. V was clipped by 9 bases and J by 9 bases, with 20 bases between them. This CDR3 reads CASTAGVIKKAFF. Here the CDR3 DNA reads TGTGCCAGCACCGCAGGGGTTATTAAGAAAGCTTTCTTT.

The rearrangement links TRBV7-6 to TRBJ2-7; TRBD1 matches at 10 bases. This CDR3 comprises 15 residues. The germline V gene has CDR1 SGHVS and CDR2 FNYEAQ. V trimming: 3 bases; J trimming: 4 bases; junction bases outside the gene matches: 6. The CDR3 loop reads CASSFGGQGLYEQYF. The CDR3 nucleotides read TGTGCCAGCAGCTTCGGGGGACAGGGGTTGTACGAGCAGTACTTC.

V usage is TRBV5-1 and J usage is TRBJ2-2; tentative D call: TRBD1 (6 bases). CDR1 and CDR2 from the germline V gene are SGHRS and YFSETQ. Trimming shortened V by 4 bases and J by 1 base, and 14 bases separated the two germline ends. The CDR3 consists of 16 residues. CDR3 DNA sequence: TGCGCCAGCAGCGAACACGAGGGACAGAACACCGGGGAGCTGTTTTTT. Encoded protein: CASSEHEGQNTGELFF.

The chain links TRBV10-2 to TRBJ1-1, with D possibly being TRBD1 (6 bases). This CDR3 spans 14 amino acids. The V and J ends lost 7 bases and 5 bases respectively, with 17 bases between them. CDR1 and CDR2 from the germline V gene are WSHSY and SAAADI. CDR3 sequence: CASTNRAGWTEAFF. CDR3 bases: TGCGCCAGCACCAACAGGGCAGGATGGACTGAAGCTTTCTTT.

The chain recombines TRBV6-6 with TRBJ1-6, with 10 bases lining up with TRBD1. This CDR3 contains 14 residues. With V trimmed by 2 bases and J by 8 bases, 0 bases remained unmatched. Germline V gene data show CDR1 as MNHNY and CDR2 as SVGAGI (reference sequence). Written as DNA, the CDR3 is TGTGCCAGCAGTTACGGGACAGGGGATTCACCCCTCCACTTT. As protein: CASSYGTGDSPLHF.